This T cell receptor (beta chain) came from a study of cytomegalovirus exposure and HLA in healthy donors. Overall study findings and caveats: Association with HLA alleles at 0.05 false discovery rate was found for around 17,000 TCR beta sequences in a later analysis.

The CDR3 is made up of 14 amino acids. The germline CDR1 and CDR2 sequences are LNHDA and SQIVND (reference sequence). V lost 7 bases, J lost 4 bases, and 8 bases stayed unmatched. With respect to this clone: Its specificity is not known.

In the PCR, 60 Vbeta and 13 Jbeta primers were used. The data were produced by immunoSEQ multiplex PCR, yet TCRdb's version contains in-frame clones alone and is incomplete. The sample yields about 100,000 clones, around three quarters seen once. The chain uses TRBV19 and TRBJ2-7; 9 bases fit TRBD1. Sequenced: PBMCs. The sequence was obtained from a female donor in good health and CMV-seropositive. Here the CDR3 DNA reads TGTGCCAGTACTCCGACAGGGGGGCTTTACGAGCAGTACTTC. Translated, it gives CASTPTGGLYEQYF.